These 7 T cell receptor beta chains originate from one sample sequenced in a study of patients and donors after allogeneic stem cell transplantation. TCRdb redid the calling of the RT-PCR reads with MiXCR, one entry per CDR3 protein. Counted here are about a million distinct CDR3 sequences, about 20% occurring once; the ten biggest clones make up approximately 5.9%. Sequencing was done on a sample of blood, either unsorted or a sorted T cell fraction (not recorded which). The receptors originated from a human donor who was either an allogeneic HSCT recipient or a stem cell or donor lymphocyte infusion donor (not recorded which). It is not recorded whose cells these are; they may come from a transplant donor.

The chain employs TRBV5-5 and TRBJ2-2, with D perhaps matching TRBD2 (6 bases). CDR1 and CDR2 from the germline V gene are SGHKS and YYEKEE (reference sequence). Trimming shortened V by 3 bases and J by 0 bases, and 12 bases separated the two germline ends. The CDR3 totals 16 residues. CDR3 residues: CASSWGGGANTGELFF. The CDR3 region has the DNA TGTGCCAGCAGCTGGGGAGGCGGGGCGAACACCGGGGAGCTGTTTTTT.

The rearrangement uses TRBV3-1 and TRBJ2-3; 10 nucleotides agree with TRBD2. The CDR3 spans 18 residues. With V trimmed by 4 bases and J by 6 bases, 16 bases remained unmatched. CDR1 is LGHDT, CDR2 YNNKEL, per germline (reference sequence). The CDR3 sequence: CASSLDVSSGSSADTQYF. In DNA form, the CDR3 reads TGTGCCAGCAGCCTCGACGTGTCTAGCGGGAGTTCGGCGGATACGCAGTATTTT.

V gene TRBV27 combines with J gene TRBJ2-7; D may match TRBD1 or TRBD2 (6 bases each). The germline gives CDR1 MNHEY, CDR2 SMNVEV (reference sequence). The CDR3 extends over 15 amino acids. Trimming left V 7 bases short and J 0 bases short, with 16 bases between. The CDR3 DNA sequence: TGTGCCAGCAACCTAATAGGGGGGCCCTCCTACGAGCAGTACTTC. Its translation: CASNLIGGPSYEQYF.

The sample holds a few counts of this clonotype. The V and J genes are TRBV20-1 and TRBJ1-2, with 9 bases aligning to TRBD1. Per the germline V gene, CDR1 is DFQATT and CDR2 is SNEGSKA (reference sequence). This CDR3 spans 16 amino acids. J was trimmed by 2 bases and V by 0 bases; bases with no gene match: 7. The CDR3 sequence: CSARDYKGTGNYGYTF. DNA of the CDR3: TGCAGTGCTAGAGACTACAAGGGGACAGGGAACTATGGCTACACCTTC.

This clonotype showed up just a few times. J is TRBJ2-7 and V is TRBV12-3 or TRBV12-4; D gene uncertain. The CDR3 is 13 amino acids. Deletions cut 6 bases from V and 0 bases from J, with 9 bases between. DNA for the CDR3: TGTGCCAGCAGCACCTCCCACTCCTACGAGCAGTACTTC. Translation gives CASSTSHSYEQYF.

The rearrangement uses TRBV11-2 and TRBJ2-3; 9 bases are shared with TRBD1. The germline CDR1 and CDR2 sequences are SGHAT and FQNNGV. The CDR3 is 15 residues long. V shed 6 bases, J shed 4 bases, and the junction held 8 bases outside the gene matches. The CDR3 DNA reads as TGTGCCAGCAGACCGGGACAGGGTTTTTCAGATACGCAGTATTTT. Protein sequence: CASRPGQGFSDTQYF.

This chain uses TRBV3-1 with TRBJ2-5; D is undetermined. The CDR3 has 15 amino acids. In germline, CDR1 is LGHDT, CDR2 YNNKEL (reference sequence). V lost 1 base to trimming and J lost 0 bases, with 9 bases between them. CDR3 region: CASSQVTAYQETQYF. CDR3 nucleotide sequence: TGTGCCAGCAGCCAAGTCACAGCATACCAAGAGACCCAGTACTTC.